Reported below is one T cell receptor beta chain. These data originate in a study of blood T cell repertoires in COVID-19. Overall study: Samples taken during acute and convalescent COVID-19 were collected in the United States, Italy and Spain. PBMCs, B-cell-depleted T cells, or T cells provided the cDNA or gDNA that made up the material.

The V end lost 5 bases, the J end lost 1 base, and 12 bases lay between the germline ends. CDR1 is MNHEY and CDR2 is SVGAGI in the germline V gene. CDR3 length: 14 residues. As originally analysed: How many nucleated cells were present was estimated from reference gene primer amplification. TCRdb's copy holds only in-frame clones and misses some; the assay was immunoSEQ multiplex PCR. The D gene and trimming were derived from the DNA, and the V and J assignments and clone size from that table. The sample holds about 150,000 clones, 76% seen once. The chain recombines TRBV6-5 with TRBJ2-7; D possibly corresponds to TRBD2 (6 bases). The source is a woman older than 75 with acute or convalescent COVID-19. The sequencing input was peripheral blood. The CDR3 DNA is TGTGCCAGCAGTCGGGACTTCCGATCCTACGAGCAGTACTTC. The encoded protein is CASSRDFRSYEQYF.